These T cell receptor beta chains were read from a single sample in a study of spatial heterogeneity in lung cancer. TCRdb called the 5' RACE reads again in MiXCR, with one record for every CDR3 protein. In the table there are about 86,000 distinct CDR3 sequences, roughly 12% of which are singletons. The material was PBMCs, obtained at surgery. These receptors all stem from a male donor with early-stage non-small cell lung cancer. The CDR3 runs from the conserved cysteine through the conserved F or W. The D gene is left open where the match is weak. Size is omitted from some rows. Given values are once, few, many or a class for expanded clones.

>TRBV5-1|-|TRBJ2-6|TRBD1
TGCGCCAGCAGCTGGTTGGACAGGCATCTTTTCTCTGGGGCCAACGTCCTGACTTTC
CASSWLDRHLFSGANVLTF
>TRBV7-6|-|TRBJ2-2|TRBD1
TGTGCCAGCAGCTTCAGCCGGACAGGGGGGGCCGGGGAGCTGTTTTTT
CASSFSRTGGAGELFF
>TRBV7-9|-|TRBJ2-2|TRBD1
TGTGCCAGCAACCGACAGGGACGGAGAGATGGAACCGGGGAGCTGTTTTTT
CASNRQGRRDGTGELFF
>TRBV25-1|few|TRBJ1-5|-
TGTGCCAGCAGTGTCACAGGGATGAATCAGCCCCAGCATTTT
CASSVTGMNQPQHF
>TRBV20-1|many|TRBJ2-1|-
TGCAGTGCTAATCCCCCCAGCGCATCCTACAATGAGCAGTTCTTC
CSANPPSASYNEQFF
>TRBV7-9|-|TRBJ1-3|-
TGTGCCAGCAGCTTGTCACCCAGCTCTGGAAACACCATATATTTT
CASSLSPSSGNTIYF
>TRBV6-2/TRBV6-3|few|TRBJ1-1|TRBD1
TGTGCCAGCAGTTACGCGGACAGGGGGGGGATGAACACTGAAGCTTTCTTT
CASSYADRGGMNTEAFF
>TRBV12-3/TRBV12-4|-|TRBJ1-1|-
TGTGCCAGCAGGTTGACAGAGATGAACACTGAAGCTTTCTTT
CASRLTEMNTEAFF
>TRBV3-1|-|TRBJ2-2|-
TGTGCCAGCAACGCAGAGGACACCGGGGAGCTGTTTTTT
CASNAEDTGELFF
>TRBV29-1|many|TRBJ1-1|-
TGCAGCGTTCCCTGGGGCACTGAAGCTTTCTTT
CSVPWGTEAFF
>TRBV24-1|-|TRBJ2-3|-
TGTGCCACCAGTGACTCGGGGGAGAGCACAGATACGCAGTATTTT
CATSDSGESTDTQYF
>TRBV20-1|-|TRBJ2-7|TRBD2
TGCAGTGCCACTCCCACTAGCGGGAGTTACGAGCAGTACTTC
CSATPTSGSYEQYF
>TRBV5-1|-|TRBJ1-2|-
TGCGCCAGCAGCCCAGACGTCCTCTATGGCTACACCTTC
CASSPDVLYGYTF
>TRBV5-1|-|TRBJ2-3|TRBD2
TGCGCCAGCAGCGATCAGCGGGGGTCCACAGATACGCAGTATTTT
CASSDQRGSTDTQYF
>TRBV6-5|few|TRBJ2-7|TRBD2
TGTGCCAGCAGACCCGGGACTAGCTTTCCTAGCTCCTACGAGCAGTACTTC
CASRPGTSFPSSYEQYF
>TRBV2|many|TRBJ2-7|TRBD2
TGTGCCAGCAACAAGAGGGTAGCGGGAGTTAACTACGAGCAGTACTTC
CASNKRVAGVNYEQYF
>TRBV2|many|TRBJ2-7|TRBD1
TGTGCCAGCACCCTGGGACAGGGTCACGACTACTTC
CASTLGQGHDYF
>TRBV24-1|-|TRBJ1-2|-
TGTGCCACCAGTGACCGCGACAGGTTCTATGGCTACACCTTC
CATSDRDRFYGYTF
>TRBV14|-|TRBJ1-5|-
TGTGCCAGCAGCCAAGATAACAGGCAGCGCTTTCAGCCCCAGCATTTT
CASSQDNRQRFQPQHF
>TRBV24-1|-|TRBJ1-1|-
TGTGCCACCAGCGACGGCCCGGGGAACACTGAAGCTTTCTTT
CATSDGPGNTEAFF
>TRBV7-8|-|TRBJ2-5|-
TGTGCCAGCAGCACGTTGACAGATCAAGAGACCCAGTACTTC
CASSTLTDQETQYF
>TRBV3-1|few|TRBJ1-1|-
TGTGCCAGCAGCCAAGAGTGGAAAGGTCCCACTGAAGCTTTCTTT
CASSQEWKGPTEAFF